This T cell receptor beta chain comes out of a study of blood T cell repertoires in COVID-19. Trimming removed 3 bases from V and 6 bases from J; junction bases left unmatched: 10. The CDR3 extends over 15 amino acids. Germline CDR1 reads MDHEN; CDR2 reads SYDVKM. TCRdb keeps only in-frame clones here, not all; method: immunoSEQ multiplex PCR. The table has some 89,000 clones, around 80% seen once; the top ten hold 11%. A few counts support this clone. This TCR came from a man aged 70 or older with acute or convalescent COVID-19. The sample consisted of peripheral blood. V and J are TRBV28 and TRBJ2-7, with TRBD1 matching 8 bases. The CDR3 DNA reads as TGTGCCAGCAGTTTGAACCGGGACAGGACTGGCGAGCAGTACTTC. This encodes CASSLNRDRTGEQYF.